A selection of T cell receptor beta chains follows, all from one sample in a study of CD8 T cell repertoires and HIV-1 epitope variants. Their antigens are not known. Method: immunoSEQ multiplex PCR; TCRdb's copy keeps in-frame clones and lacks some. Of about 5,600 clones listed, approximately 65% were seen once; the top ten hold under 55%. The sequencing sample was made of cultured CD8+ T cells derived from PBMCs. These receptors originate from a male donor with HIV. CDR3s include the opening cysteine and the closing phenylalanine or tryptophan. The order of the fields is CDR3 length, V gene, clone size, J gene, CDR3 protein. The size of a clone is reported for some rows only, either as once, few or many, or as a class for expanded clones.

CDR3 length: 12; V gene: TRBV2; clone size: NA; J gene: TRBJ2-3; CDR3 protein: CASSAVLEAQYF
CDR3 length: 15; V gene: TRBV9; clone size: NA; J gene: TRBJ2-5; CDR3 protein: CASSSAGIDQETQYF
CDR3 length: 14; V gene: TRBV2; clone size: few; J gene: TRBJ2-7; CDR3 protein: CASSGRGLSYEQYF
CDR3 length: 14; V gene: TRBV5-4; clone size: few; J gene: TRBJ1-3; CDR3 protein: CASSRTGAGNTIYF
CDR3 length: 12; V gene: TRBV7-3; clone size: NA; J gene: TRBJ2-5; CDR3 protein: CASSATPGTQYF
CDR3 length: 14; V gene: TRBV9; clone size: NA; J gene: TRBJ1-3; CDR3 protein: CASSVEGDGNTIYF
CDR3 length: 14; V gene: TRBV2; clone size: NA; J gene: TRBJ2-5; CDR3 protein: CASRGFTGRETQYF
CDR3 length: 16; V gene: TRBV30; clone size: NA; J gene: TRBJ1-1; CDR3 protein: CSTRGGGAPGDTEAFF
CDR3 length: 17; V gene: TRBV7-6; clone size: few; J gene: TRBJ1-6; CDR3 protein: CASSLDSLSSYNSPLHF
CDR3 length: 16; V gene: TRBV27; clone size: NA; J gene: TRBJ2-1; CDR3 protein: CASRPFGTSGRNEQFF
CDR3 length: 13; V gene: TRBV6-5; clone size: NA; J gene: TRBJ1-2; CDR3 protein: CASSFSTVDGYTF
CDR3 length: 16; V gene: TRBV7-6; clone size: few; J gene: TRBJ1-2; CDR3 protein: CASSPGTGLNSYGYTF
CDR3 length: 19; V gene: TRBV27; clone size: NA; J gene: TRBJ2-2; CDR3 protein: CASSLRTGATLGNTGELFF
CDR3 length: 14; V gene: TRBV27; clone size: NA; J gene: TRBJ2-2; CDR3 protein: CATRVRGPNGELFF